The next 10 T cell receptor beta chains were all read from a single sample in a study of blood T cells in healthy people across ages. Primers used in a second PCR of roughly 6 to 11 cycles were a sample-barcoded 5' primer and a J-beta primer mix. TCRdb re-derived calls from the 5' RACE reads in MiXCR, one entry per CDR3 protein. The repertoire holds nearly 800,000 distinct CDR3 sequences, with 25% as singletons. The sample was also linked to a second study, of T cells of mothers and their children.

The sample was blood. Every receptor here comes from a boy younger than 18 in good health.

CDR3 coding DNA: TGTGCCAGCAGCGGTCACACTGGGGGAAACACCATATATTTT. It specifies CASSGHTGGNTIYF. V is TRBV5-5 and J is TRBJ1-3; no clear D. Per germline, CDR1 SGHKS and CDR2 YYEKEE (reference sequence). This CDR3 has 14 residues. V gave up 4 bases and J gave up 4 bases, with 12 bases separating them. The full variable domain, completed using reference TRBV5-5 and TRBJ1-3, is DAGVTQSPTHLIKTRGQQVTLRCSPISGHKSVSWYQQVLGQGPQFIFQYYEKEERGRGNFPDRFSARQFPNYSSELNVNALLLGDSALYLCASSGHTGGNTIYFGEGSWLTVV.

V usage is TRBV7-2 and J usage is TRBJ2-3, with 8 bases lining up with TRBD2. The germline V gene encodes CDR1 SGHTA and CDR2 FQGNSA. This CDR3 has 17 amino acids. V gave up 1 base and J gave up 4 bases; unmatched junction bases: 10. The CDR3 DNA reads TGTGCCAGCAGCTTAGACGTTATTAGCGGGGCCTCAGATACGCAGTATTTT. This encodes CASSLDVISGASDTQYF.

The chain carries TRBV6-2 or TRBV6-3 and TRBJ2-4; weak D call: TRBD2 (5 bases). The CDR3 totals 12 residues. Germline loops: CDR1 MNHEY, CDR2 SVGEGT. V was clipped by 5 bases and J by 9 bases, with 11 bases between them. CDR3 loop: CASSMGAVIQYF. The CDR3, as DNA: TGTGCCAGCAGTATGGGAGCAGTCATTCAGTACTTC.

J is TRBJ1-2 and V is TRBV4-3; D is ambiguous. Germline-derived CDR1 and CDR2 are LGHNA and YSLEER. Trimming removed 0 bases from V and 0 bases from J, with 5 bases in between. The CDR3 runs to 14 residues. CDR3 DNA: TGCGCCAGCAGCCAAGATCACGCTAACTATGGCTACACCTTC. Amino acids: CASSQDHANYGYTF.

This clonotype was seen more than once but under ten times. The V gene is TRBV28, the J gene TRBJ2-3, with D perhaps matching TRBD2 (6 bases). The germline V and J ends were trimmed by 6 bases and 0 bases, with 13 bases remaining between them. This CDR3 spans 15 amino acids. The germline gives CDR1 MDHEN, CDR2 SYDVKM. CDR3 amino acids: CASRSGGPSTDTQYF. In DNA, the CDR3 is TGTGCCAGCAGATCCGGGGGTCCTAGCACAGATACGCAGTATTTT.

This clonotype was observed at least ten times. This rearrangement joins TRBV7-2 to TRBJ2-5; 8 bases fit TRBD1. The length of the CDR3 is 16 residues. Germline CDR1 and CDR2: SGHTA and FQGNSA. J lost 6 bases, V lost 0 bases, and 9 bases had no gene match. CDR3: CASSLADRGARQTQYF. The CDR3 coding sequence is TGTGCCAGCAGCTTAGCCGACAGGGGAGCGAGGCAGACCCAGTACTTC.

Comment on this clonotype: A read error may be the cause here, since a much bigger clone is one base away. This CDR3 fails to terminate in the conserved phenylalanine or tryptophan, so it likely reflects a read error. The J gene is TRBJ1-1, the V gene TRBV29-1; TRBD1 is a possible D gene (5 bases). With 6 bases removed from V and 5 bases from J, the gap between germline ends came to 19 bases. The CDR3 length is 14 residues. The germline V gene has CDR1 SQVTM and CDR2 ANQGSEA. The CDR3 nucleotides read TGCAGCGTCAATACCGACAGTTCGGGTACTGAAGCTTTCTCT. Translation: CSVNTDSSGTEAFS.

This clonotype was seen only a few times. The genes are TRBV6-6 and TRBJ2-1, with D perhaps given as TRBD1 or TRBD2 (5 bases each). The CDR3 consists of 12 residues. The V gene lost 6 bases and the J gene lost 8 bases, with 11 bases spanning the gap. Germline lookup yields CDR1 MNHNY and CDR2 SVGAGI (reference sequence). This CDR3 reads CASSLRDDEQFF. CDR3 sequence (DNA): TGTGCCAGCAGCCTAAGGGACGATGAGCAGTTCTTC.

The V and J genes are TRBV6-5 and TRBJ1-5; D is ambiguous. V dropped 4 bases and J dropped 7 bases, with 14 bases sitting between them. Per germline, CDR1 MNHEY and CDR2 SVGAGI. The CDR3 runs to 14 residues. The CDR3 DNA is TGTGCCAGCAGTTTCGGCTTTTATGGGCAGCCCCAGCATTTT. Its protein product is CASSFGFYGQPQHF.

The chain uses TRBV7-9 and TRBJ2-1; D not resolved. Germline V gene sequence: CDR1 SEHNR, CDR2 FQNEAQ (reference sequence). The CDR3 spans 16 residues. Trimming removed 5 bases from V and 4 bases from J, with 18 bases in between. The CDR3 spells CASSPLSVADYNEQFF. DNA of the CDR3: TGTGCCAGCAGCCCCCTATCTGTGGCGGATTACAATGAGCAGTTCTTC.